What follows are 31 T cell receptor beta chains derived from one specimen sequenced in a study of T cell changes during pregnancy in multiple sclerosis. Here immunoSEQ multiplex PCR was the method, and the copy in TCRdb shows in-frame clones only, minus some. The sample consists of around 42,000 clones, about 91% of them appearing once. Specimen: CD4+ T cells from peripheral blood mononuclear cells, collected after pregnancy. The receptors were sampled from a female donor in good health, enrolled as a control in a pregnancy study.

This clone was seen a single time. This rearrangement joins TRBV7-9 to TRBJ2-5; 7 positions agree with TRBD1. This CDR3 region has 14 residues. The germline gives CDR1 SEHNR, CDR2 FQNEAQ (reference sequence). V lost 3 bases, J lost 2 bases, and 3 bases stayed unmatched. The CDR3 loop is CASSFTGEQETQYF. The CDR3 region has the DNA TGTGCCAGCAGCTTCACAGGGGAGCAAGAGACCCAGTACTTC.

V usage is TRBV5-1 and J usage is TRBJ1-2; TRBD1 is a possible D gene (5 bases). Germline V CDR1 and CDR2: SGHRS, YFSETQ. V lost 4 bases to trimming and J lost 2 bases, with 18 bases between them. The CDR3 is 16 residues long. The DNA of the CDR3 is TGCGCCAGCAGCCCGGCGGGGGGGGAGTGGAACTATGGCTACACCTTC. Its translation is CASSPAGGEWNYGYTF. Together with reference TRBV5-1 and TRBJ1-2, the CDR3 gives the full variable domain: KAGVTQTPRYLIKTRGQQVTLSCSPISGHRSVSWYQQTPGQGLQFLFEYFSETQRNKGNFPGRFSGRQFSNSRSEMNVSTLELGDSALYLCASSPAGGEWNYGYTFGSGTRLTVV.

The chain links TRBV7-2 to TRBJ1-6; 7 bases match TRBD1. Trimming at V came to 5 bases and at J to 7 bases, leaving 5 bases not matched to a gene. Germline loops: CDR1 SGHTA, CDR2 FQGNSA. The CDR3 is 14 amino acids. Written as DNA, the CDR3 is TGTGCCAGCAGCCGGGACAGCTCAAATTCACCCCTCCACTTT. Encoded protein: CASSRDSSNSPLHF. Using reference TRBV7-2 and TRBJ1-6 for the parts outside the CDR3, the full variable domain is GAGVSQSPSNKVTEKGKDVELRCDPISGHTALYWYRQSLGQGLEFLIYFQGNSAPDKSGLPSDRFSAERTGGSVSTLTIQRTQQEDSAVYLCASSRDSSNSPLHFGNGTRLTVT.

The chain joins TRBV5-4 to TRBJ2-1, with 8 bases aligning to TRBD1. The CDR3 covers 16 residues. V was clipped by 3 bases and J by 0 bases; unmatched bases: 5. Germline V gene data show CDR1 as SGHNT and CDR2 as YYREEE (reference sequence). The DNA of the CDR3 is TGTGCCAGCAGCTCCCGGACAGGGAGCTCCTACAATGAGCAGTTCTTC. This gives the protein CASSSRTGSSYNEQFF.

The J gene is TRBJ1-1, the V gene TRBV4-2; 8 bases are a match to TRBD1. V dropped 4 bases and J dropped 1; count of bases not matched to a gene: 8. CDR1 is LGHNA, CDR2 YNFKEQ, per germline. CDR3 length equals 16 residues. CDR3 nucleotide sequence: TGTGCCAGCAGCCGGGGACAGGCAGTTAGGAACACTGAAGCTTTCTTT. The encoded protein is CASSRGQAVRNTEAFF.

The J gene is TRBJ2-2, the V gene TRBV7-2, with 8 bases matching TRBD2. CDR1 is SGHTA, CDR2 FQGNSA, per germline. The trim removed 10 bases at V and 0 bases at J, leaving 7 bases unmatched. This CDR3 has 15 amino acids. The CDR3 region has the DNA TGTGCCACTCGGGGGGGTCTACCGAACACCGGGGAGCTGTTTTTT. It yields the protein CATRGGLPNTGELFF.

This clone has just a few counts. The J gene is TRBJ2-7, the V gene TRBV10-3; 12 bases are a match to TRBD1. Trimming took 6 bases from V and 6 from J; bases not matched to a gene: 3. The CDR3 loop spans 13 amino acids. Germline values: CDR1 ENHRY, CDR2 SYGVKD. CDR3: CAIRGTGGAEQYF. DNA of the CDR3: TGTGCCATCAGGGGGACAGGGGGCGCCGAGCAGTACTTC.

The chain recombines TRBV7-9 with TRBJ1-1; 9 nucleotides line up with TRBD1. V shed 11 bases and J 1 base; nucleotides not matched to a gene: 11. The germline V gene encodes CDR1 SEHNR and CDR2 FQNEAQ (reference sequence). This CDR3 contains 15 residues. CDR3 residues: CAARVGDRENTEAFF. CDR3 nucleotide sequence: TGTGCCGCGCGTGTCGGGGACAGGGAGAACACTGAAGCTTTCTTT. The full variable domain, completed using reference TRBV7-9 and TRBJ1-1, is DTGVSQNPRHKITKRGQNVTFRCDPISEHNRLYWYRQTLGQGPEFLTYFQNEAQLEKSRLLSDRFSAERPKGSFSTLEIQRTEQGDSAMYLCAARVGDRENTEAFFGQGTRLTVV.

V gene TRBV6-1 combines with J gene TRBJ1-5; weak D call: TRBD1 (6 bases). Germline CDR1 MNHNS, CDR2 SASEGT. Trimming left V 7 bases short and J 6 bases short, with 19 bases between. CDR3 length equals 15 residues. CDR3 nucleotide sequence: TGTGCCAGCAATCCTAAGACAGGCCCCTCTCAGCCCCAGCATTTT. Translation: CASNPKTGPSQPQHF.

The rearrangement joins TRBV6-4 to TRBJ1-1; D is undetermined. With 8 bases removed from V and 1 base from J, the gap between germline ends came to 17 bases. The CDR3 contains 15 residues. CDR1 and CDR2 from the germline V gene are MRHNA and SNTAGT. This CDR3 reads CASRGMKVQNTEAFF. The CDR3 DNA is TGTGCCAGCCGAGGCATGAAGGTTCAGAACACTGAAGCTTTCTTT.

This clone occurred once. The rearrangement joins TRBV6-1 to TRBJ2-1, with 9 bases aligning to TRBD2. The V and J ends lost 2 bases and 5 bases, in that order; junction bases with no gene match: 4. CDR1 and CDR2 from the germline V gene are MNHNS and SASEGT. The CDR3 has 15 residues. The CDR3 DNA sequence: TGTGCCAGCAGTGAATTGGCGGGGGGGAACAATGAGCAGTTCTTC. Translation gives CASSELAGGNNEQFF.

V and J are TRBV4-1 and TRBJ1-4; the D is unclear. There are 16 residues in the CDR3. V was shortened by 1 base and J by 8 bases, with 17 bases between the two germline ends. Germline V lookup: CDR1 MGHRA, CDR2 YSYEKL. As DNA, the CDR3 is TGCGCCAGCAGCCAAGGTTTTCAGTGGACGGGGGAAAAACTGTTTTTT. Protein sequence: CASSQGFQWTGEKLFF.

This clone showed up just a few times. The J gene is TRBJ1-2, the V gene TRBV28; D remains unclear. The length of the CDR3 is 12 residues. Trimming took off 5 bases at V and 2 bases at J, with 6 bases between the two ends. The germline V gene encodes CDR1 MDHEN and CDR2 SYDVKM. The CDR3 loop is CASSPLNYGYTF. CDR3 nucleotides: TGTGCCAGCAGTCCCCTAAACTATGGCTACACCTTC.

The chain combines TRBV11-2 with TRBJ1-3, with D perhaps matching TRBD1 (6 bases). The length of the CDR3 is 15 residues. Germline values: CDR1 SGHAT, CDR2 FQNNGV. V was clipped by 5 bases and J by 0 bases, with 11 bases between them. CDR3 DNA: TGTGCCAGCAGCCCCGACAGGTTCTCTGGAAACACCATATATTTT. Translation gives CASSPDRFSGNTIYF.

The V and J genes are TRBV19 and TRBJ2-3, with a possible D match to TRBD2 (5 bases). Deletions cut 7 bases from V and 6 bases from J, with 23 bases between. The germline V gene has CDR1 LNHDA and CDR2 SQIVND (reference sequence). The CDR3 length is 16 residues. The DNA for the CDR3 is TGTGCCAGTAAAGAGGGCGTTTCTTTTTCGGGCGATACGCAGTATTTT. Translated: CASKEGVSFSGDTQYF.

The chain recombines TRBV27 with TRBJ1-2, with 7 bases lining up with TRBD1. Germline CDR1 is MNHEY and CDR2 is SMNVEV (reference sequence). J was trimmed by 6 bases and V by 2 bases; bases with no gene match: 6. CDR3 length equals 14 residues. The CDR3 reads CASSLERDSDGYTF. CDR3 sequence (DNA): TGTGCCAGCAGTTTAGAACGGGACAGCGATGGCTACACCTTC.

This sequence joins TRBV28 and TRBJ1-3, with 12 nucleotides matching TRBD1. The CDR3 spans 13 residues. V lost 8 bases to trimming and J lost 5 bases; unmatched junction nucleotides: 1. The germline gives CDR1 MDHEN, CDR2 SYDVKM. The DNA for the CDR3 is TGTGCCAGCGGGGACAGGGGGCGAAACACCATATATTTT. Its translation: CASGDRGRNTIYF.

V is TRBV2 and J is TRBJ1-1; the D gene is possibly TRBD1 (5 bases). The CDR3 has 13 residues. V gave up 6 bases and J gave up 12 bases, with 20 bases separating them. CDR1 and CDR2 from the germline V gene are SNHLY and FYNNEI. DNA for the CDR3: TGTGCCAGCAGCGTAGACAGTGTCTTTGCGCCTTTCTTT. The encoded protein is CASSVDSVFAPFF.

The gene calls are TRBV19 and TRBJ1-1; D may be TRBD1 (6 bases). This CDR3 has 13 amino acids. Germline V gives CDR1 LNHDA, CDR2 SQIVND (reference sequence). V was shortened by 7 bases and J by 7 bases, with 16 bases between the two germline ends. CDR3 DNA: TGTGCCAGTACCCCGTACAGGGTGGATGAAGCTTTCTTT. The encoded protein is CASTPYRVDEAFF.

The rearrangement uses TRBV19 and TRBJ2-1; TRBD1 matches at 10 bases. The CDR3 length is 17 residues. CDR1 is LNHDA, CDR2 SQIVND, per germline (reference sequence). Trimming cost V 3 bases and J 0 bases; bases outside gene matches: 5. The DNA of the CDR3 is TGTGCCAGTAGTATCGGGACAGGGGTCCCCTCCTACAATGAGCAGTTCTTC. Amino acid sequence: CASSIGTGVPSYNEQFF. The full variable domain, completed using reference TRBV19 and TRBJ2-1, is DGGITQSPKYLFRKEGQNVTLSCEQNLNHDAMYWYRQDPGQGLRLIYYSQIVNDFQKGDIAEGYSVSREKKESFPLTVTSAQKNPTAFYLCASSIGTGVPSYNEQFFGPGTRLTVL.

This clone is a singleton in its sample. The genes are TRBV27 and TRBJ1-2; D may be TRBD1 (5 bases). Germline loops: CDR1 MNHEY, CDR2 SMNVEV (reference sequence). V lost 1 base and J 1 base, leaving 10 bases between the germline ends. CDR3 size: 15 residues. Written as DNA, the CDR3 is TGTGCCAGCAGTTTATATCCCGGGGGTAACTATGGCTACACCTTC. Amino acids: CASSLYPGGNYGYTF.

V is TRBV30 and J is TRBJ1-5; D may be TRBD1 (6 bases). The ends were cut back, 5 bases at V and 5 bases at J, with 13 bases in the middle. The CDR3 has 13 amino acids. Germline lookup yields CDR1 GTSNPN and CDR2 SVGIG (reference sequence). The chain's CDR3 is CAWGQGGDQPQHF. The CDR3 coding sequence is TGTGCCTGGGGACAAGGGGGGGATCAGCCCCAGCATTTT.

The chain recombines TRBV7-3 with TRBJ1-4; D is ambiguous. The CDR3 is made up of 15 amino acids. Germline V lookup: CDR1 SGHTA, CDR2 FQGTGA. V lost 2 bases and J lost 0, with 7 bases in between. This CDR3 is CASSLSGATNEKLFF. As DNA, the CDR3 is TGTGCCAGCAGCTTATCAGGTGCAACTAATGAAAAACTGTTTTTT.

The CDR3 sequence is CASRLGLAGQDEQFF. In DNA, the CDR3 is TGTGCCAGTAGACTCGGACTAGCGGGACAGGATGAGCAGTTCTTC. This rearrangement joins TRBV19 to TRBJ2-1; 12 positions agree with TRBD2. Germline trimming cut 6 bases from V and 8 bases from J; bases unmatched to any gene: 8. This CDR3 contains 15 residues. Germline loops: CDR1 LNHDA, CDR2 SQIVND (reference sequence).

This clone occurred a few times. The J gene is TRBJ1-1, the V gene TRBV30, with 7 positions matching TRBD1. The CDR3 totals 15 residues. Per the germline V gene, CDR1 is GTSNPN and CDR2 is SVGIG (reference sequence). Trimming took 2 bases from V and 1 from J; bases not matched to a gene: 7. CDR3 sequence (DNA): TGTGCCTGGAGTTACCGGGACAGCTCGAACACTGAAGCTTTCTTT. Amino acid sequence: CAWSYRDSSNTEAFF.

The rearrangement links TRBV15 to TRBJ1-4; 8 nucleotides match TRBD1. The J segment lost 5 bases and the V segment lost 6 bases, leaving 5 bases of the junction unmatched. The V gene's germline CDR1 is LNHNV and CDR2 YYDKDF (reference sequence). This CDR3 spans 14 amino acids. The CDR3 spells CATRRTGINEKLFF. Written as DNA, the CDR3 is TGTGCCACCAGAAGGACAGGGATAAATGAAAAACTGTTTTTT.

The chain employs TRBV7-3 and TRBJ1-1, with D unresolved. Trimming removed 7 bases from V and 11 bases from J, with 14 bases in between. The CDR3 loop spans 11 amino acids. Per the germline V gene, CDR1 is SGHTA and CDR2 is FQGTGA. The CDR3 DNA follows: TGTGCCAGCAATGGTTCCAGGCTGGCTTTCTTT. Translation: CASNGSRLAFF.

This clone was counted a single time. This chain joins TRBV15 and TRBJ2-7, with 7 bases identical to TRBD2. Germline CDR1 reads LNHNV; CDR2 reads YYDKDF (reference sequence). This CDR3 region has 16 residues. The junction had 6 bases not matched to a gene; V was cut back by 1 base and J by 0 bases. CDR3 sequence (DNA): TGTGCCACCAGCAGAGCTAGCGGACAAGGCTCCTACGAGCAGTACTTC. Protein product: CATSRASGQGSYEQYF. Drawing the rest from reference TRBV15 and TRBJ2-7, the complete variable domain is DAMVIQNPRYQVTQFGKPVTLSCSQTLNHNVMYWYQQKSSQAPKLLFHYYDKDFNNEADTPDNFQSRRPNTSFCFLDIRSPGLGDTAMYLCATSRASGQGSYEQYFGPGTRLTVT.

CDR3 protein: CASSWGREGVPDTQYF. The CDR3 bases are TGTGCCAGCAGCTGGGGGCGGGAGGGAGTTCCAGATACGCAGTATTTT. The V call is TRBV21-1, the J call TRBJ2-3; the table names TRBD2, a call not compared with the DNA. TRBV21-1 is shown as a pseudogene. This CDR3 region has 16 residues.

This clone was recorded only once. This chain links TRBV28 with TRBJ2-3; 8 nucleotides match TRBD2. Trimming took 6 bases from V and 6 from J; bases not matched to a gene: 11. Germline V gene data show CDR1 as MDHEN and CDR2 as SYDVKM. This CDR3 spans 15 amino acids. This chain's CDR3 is CASSPSGRGRDTQYF. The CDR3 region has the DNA TGTGCCAGCAGCCCAAGCGGGAGAGGAAGGGATACGCAGTATTTT.

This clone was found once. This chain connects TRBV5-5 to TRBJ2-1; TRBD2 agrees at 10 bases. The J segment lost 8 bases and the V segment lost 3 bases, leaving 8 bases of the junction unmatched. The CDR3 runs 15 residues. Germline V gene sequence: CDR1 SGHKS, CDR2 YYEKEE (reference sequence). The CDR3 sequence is CASSSSGRAVDEQFF. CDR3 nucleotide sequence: TGTGCCAGCAGCTCCAGCGGGAGGGCGGTCGATGAGCAGTTCTTC.